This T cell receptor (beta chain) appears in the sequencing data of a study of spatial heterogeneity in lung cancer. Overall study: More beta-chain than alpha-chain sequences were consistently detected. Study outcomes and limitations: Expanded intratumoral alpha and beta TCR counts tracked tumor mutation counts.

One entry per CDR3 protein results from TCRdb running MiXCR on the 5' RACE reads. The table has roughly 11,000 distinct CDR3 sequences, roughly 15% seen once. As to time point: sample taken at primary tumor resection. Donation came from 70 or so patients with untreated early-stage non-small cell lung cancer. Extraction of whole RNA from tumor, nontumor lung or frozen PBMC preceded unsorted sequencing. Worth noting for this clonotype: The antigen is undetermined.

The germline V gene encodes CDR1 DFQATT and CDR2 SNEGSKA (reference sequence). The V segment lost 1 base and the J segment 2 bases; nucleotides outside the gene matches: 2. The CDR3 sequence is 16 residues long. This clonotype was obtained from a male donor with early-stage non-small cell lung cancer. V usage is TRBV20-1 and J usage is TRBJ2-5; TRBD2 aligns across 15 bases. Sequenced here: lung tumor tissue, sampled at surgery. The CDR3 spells CSARAGLAGGQETQYF. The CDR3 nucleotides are TGCAGTGCTAGAGCGGGACTAGCGGGAGGACAAGAGACCCAGTACTTC.